The 25 T cell receptor beta chains listed next were all sequenced from one sample in a study of CD8 T cells in Susac syndrome. Roughly 0.5 to 1 ug RNA was reverse transcribed with random hexamers. TCRdb called the immunoSEQ multiplex PCR reads again in MiXCR, with one record for every CDR3 protein. The sample shows about 440,000 distinct CDR3 sequences, approximately 89% of them seen only once. Sequencing was done on a sample of CD8+ T cells from PBMCs. The source is a human donor with multiple sclerosis.

The chain employs TRBV7-9 and TRBJ2-7; no reliable D call. V was clipped by 5 bases and J by 6 bases, with 17 bases between them. This CDR3 is 14 amino acids long. The germline gives CDR1 SEHNR, CDR2 FQNEAQ (reference sequence). CDR3 in DNA: TGTGCCAGCAGCCCCGTACGTAATCCGGGCGAGCAGTACTTC. Translated: CASSPVRNPGEQYF.

The chain is built from TRBV15 and TRBJ2-7; D tentatively reads TRBD1 or TRBD2 (6 bases each). V was shortened by 0 bases and J by 4 bases, with 13 bases between the two germline ends. Germline-derived CDR1 and CDR2 are LNHNV and YYDKDF (reference sequence). The CDR3 spans 15 residues. The CDR3 DNA follows: TGTGCCACCAGCAGAGATCGGGGGACAACTTACGAGCAGTACTTC. It translates to CATSRDRGTTYEQYF.

This chain connects TRBV3-1 to TRBJ2-1, with TRBD2 matching over 8 bases. CDR3 length equals 15 residues. From germline, CDR1 is LGHDT and CDR2 YNNKEL (reference sequence). V trimming: 0 bases; J trimming: 9 bases; junction bases outside the gene matches: 7. The CDR3 coding sequence is TGTGCCAGCAGCCAAGATATCGGACTAGCAAGTGAGCAGTTCTTC. This encodes CASSQDIGLASEQFF.

CDR3 amino acids: CASSALVDAMDEQFF. The CDR3 region has the DNA TGTGCCAGCAGCGCCTTAGTAGACGCCATGGATGAGCAGTTCTTC. V and J are TRBV9 and TRBJ2-1; no reliable D call. Germline CDR1 and CDR2: SGDLS and YYNGEE. The CDR3 is 15 residues long. V lost 3 bases to trimming and J lost 8 bases, with 18 bases between them.

This rearrangement joins TRBV7-9 to TRBJ2-3, with a tentative D call TRBD2 (6 bases). The CDR3 is 13 amino acids. Germline V gene data show CDR1 as SEHNR and CDR2 as FQNEAQ (reference sequence). With 4 bases removed from V and 5 bases from J, the gap between germline ends came to 10 bases. The CDR3 reads CASSYTGLDTQYF. In DNA form, the CDR3 reads TGTGCCAGCAGCTACACGGGACTAGATACGCAGTATTTT.

This clonotype was counted between two and nine times. The chain recombines TRBV11-2 with TRBJ1-2; D may be TRBD1 (5 bases). The CDR3 sequence is 16 residues long. Germline loops: CDR1 SGHAT, CDR2 FQNNGV. V was clipped by 0 bases and J by 0 bases, with 11 bases between them. CDR3 coding DNA: TGTGCCAGCAGCTTAGACCCGGACACACCTAACTATGGCTACACCTTC. This encodes CASSLDPDTPNYGYTF. Drawing the rest from reference TRBV11-2 and TRBJ1-2, the complete variable domain is EAGVAQSPRYKIIEKRQSVAFWCNPISGHATLYWYQQILGQGPKLLIQFQNNGVVDDSQLPKDRFSAERLKGVDSTLKIQPAKLEDSAVYLCASSLDPDTPNYGYTFGSGTRLTVV.

This clonotype was seen only a few times. V is TRBV6-1 and J is TRBJ1-1; D call uncertain. V shed 3 bases and J shed 7 bases, with 12 bases lying between them. The CDR3 is made up of 13 amino acids. Germline V gene data show CDR1 as MNHNS and CDR2 as SASEGT. As DNA, the CDR3 is TGTGCCAGCAGTGATAGTAACAGTCTTGAAGCTTTCTTT. Translating gives CASSDSNSLEAFF.

The chain is built from TRBV14 and TRBJ1-2; D uncertain. V lost 2 bases to trimming and J lost 2 bases, with 18 bases between them. There are 17 residues in the CDR3. Germline V gene lookup returns CDR1 SGHDN and CDR2 FVKESK. The CDR3 spells CASSQIYRETPNYGYTF. The CDR3 bases are TGTGCCAGCAGCCAAATATACAGAGAAACACCGAACTATGGCTACACCTTC.

The chain uses TRBV19 and TRBJ1-6, with D possibly TRBD1 on 5 matching bases. The germline CDR1 and CDR2 sequences are LNHDA and SQIVND (reference sequence). V was clipped by 4 bases and J by 10 bases, with 11 bases between them. The CDR3 sequence is 13 residues long. In DNA form, the CDR3 reads TGTGCCAGTAGTAATCCAGGGAGCTCACCCCTCCACTTT. Translated: CASSNPGSSPLHF.

Turning to this clonotype: The junction differs from germline at one of its ends, possibly a read error. The genes are TRBV3-1 and TRBJ2-5; D gene unclear. The DNA end lines up better with TRBJ2-7; the J call may be wrong. Germline values: CDR1 LGHDT, CDR2 YNNKEL (reference sequence). The CDR3 consists of 12 residues. The DNA for the CDR3 is TGTGCCTGCAGCCTAATACCTGGCGAGCAGTACTTC. Encoded protein: CACSLIPGEQYF.

This clonotype was detected once. The chain combines TRBV2 with TRBJ2-7; 7 bases line up with TRBD1. CDR1 SNHLY and CDR2 FYNNEI come from the germline V gene. Trimming cost V 7 bases and J 0 bases; bases outside gene matches: 6. This CDR3 spans 14 amino acids. For the CDR3, the DNA is TGTGCCAGCACCTCCGGGACAGACTCCTACGAGCAGTACTTC. Amino acid sequence: CASTSGTDSYEQYF.

CDR3 residues: CASSSANTEAFF. CDR3 DNA: TGTGCCAGCAGCTCGGCGAACACTGAAGCTTTCTTT. The rearrangement joins TRBV5-4 to TRBJ1-1; no clear D. This CDR3 region has 12 residues. CDR1 and CDR2 (germline): SGHNT, YYREEE (reference sequence). Trimming took off 3 bases at V and 1 base at J, with 4 bases between the two ends.

The chain carries TRBV20-1 and TRBJ1-6, with D possibly matching TRBD1 (5 bases). The CDR3 runs 17 residues. Trimming removed 0 bases from V and 1 base from J, with 13 bases in between. From germline, CDR1 is DFQATT and CDR2 SNEGSKA (reference sequence). CDR3 sequence: CSARDRGEGSYNSPLHF. As DNA, the CDR3 is TGCAGTGCTAGAGATCGAGGGGAGGGATCCTATAATTCACCCCTCCACTTT.

The chain employs TRBV28 and TRBJ1-1; D may be TRBD1 (5 bases). Trimming took 2 bases from V and 0 from J, leaving 22 bases between them. Germline assignment: CDR1 MDHEN and CDR2 SYDVKM. The CDR3 covers 19 residues. CDR3: CASSLGIPGPKNMNTEAFF. The CDR3 DNA sequence: TGTGCCAGCAGTTTAGGGATTCCGGGACCGAAGAACATGAACACTGAAGCTTTCTTT.

The genes are TRBV29-1 and TRBJ2-3, with 10 bases that match TRBD1. This CDR3 is built from 14 residues. The trim removed 3 bases at V and 3 bases at J, leaving 3 bases unmatched. Germline V gene data show CDR1 as SQVTM and CDR2 as ANQGSEA. The CDR3 DNA reads as TGCAGCGTTGAGGACAGGGGGGTGACAGATACGCAGTATTTT. Protein product: CSVEDRGVTDTQYF.

The V and J genes are TRBV25-1 and TRBJ2-7, with a weak D call TRBD1 (6 bases). V shed 3 bases and J shed 3 bases, with 12 bases lying between them. CDR1 MGHDK and CDR2 SYGVNS come from the germline V gene. The CDR3 has 14 amino acids. CDR3 in amino acids: CASSDWDTHYEQYF. The CDR3 DNA follows: TGTGCCAGCAGTGATTGGGACACCCACTACGAGCAGTACTTC.

V usage is TRBV29-1 and J usage is TRBJ2-1; TRBD2 might be the D (6 bases). The CDR3 is made up of 13 amino acids. Germline CDR1 and CDR2: SQVTM and ANQGSEA. The CDR3 region has the DNA TGCGCAGGCCGGGAGTCCCGCTACAATGAGCAGTTCTTC. It yields the protein CAGRESRYNEQFF.

This chain uses TRBV28 with TRBJ2-7; D is undetermined. V lost 6 bases, J lost 5 bases, and 14 bases lay in between. The CDR3 sequence is 13 residues long. In germline, CDR1 is MDHEN, CDR2 SYDVKM. CDR3 amino acids: CASRLVPAHEQYF. The CDR3 DNA sequence: TGTGCCAGCAGGTTGGTACCGGCGCACGAGCAGTACTTC.

The CDR3: CASSPQRDLGDEQFF. The CDR3 nucleotides read TGCGCCAGCAGCCCTCAGCGGGACCTTGGCGATGAGCAGTTCTTC. The chain joins TRBV4-1 to TRBJ2-1; TRBD2 matches at 7 bases. With V trimmed by 4 bases and J by 8 bases, 11 bases remained unmatched. In germline, CDR1 is MGHRA, CDR2 YSYEKL. The CDR3 totals 15 residues.

This rearrangement joins TRBV20-1 to TRBJ1-2, with 10 nucleotides matching TRBD1. CDR3 length: 17 amino acids. The ends lost 0 bases at V and 7 bases at J; junction bases unmatched: 14. Germline CDR1 and CDR2: DFQATT and SNEGSKA (reference sequence). Written as DNA, the CDR3 is TGCAGTGCTAGAGATAGGGGACAGGGGCCCCCCTCGCGTGGCTACACCTTC. The encoded protein is CSARDRGQGPPSRGYTF.

This clonotype showed up just once. The chain joins TRBV29-1 to TRBJ2-7, with 7 bases lining up with TRBD1. The CDR3 has 13 residues. V trimming: 6 bases; J trimming: 0 bases; junction bases outside the gene matches: 5. Germline CDR1 reads SQVTM; CDR2 reads ANQGSEA. DNA for the CDR3: TGCAGCGTACCGGGACAGAACTCCTACGAGCAGTACTTC. The encoded protein is CSVPGQNSYEQYF.

V usage is TRBV5-1 and J usage is TRBJ2-5; TRBD2 aligns across 10 bases. CDR1 is SGHRS, CDR2 YFSETQ, per germline. The CDR3 extends over 17 amino acids. Trimming at V came to 0 bases and at J to 0 bases, leaving 5 bases not matched to a gene. This CDR3 reads CASSLALAGANQETQYF. In nucleotides, the CDR3 is TGCGCCAGCAGCTTGGCCCTAGCGGGGGCAAACCAAGAGACCCAGTACTTC.

This clonotype appeared once. The chain is built from TRBV20-1 and TRBJ2-2; TRBD1 agrees at 9 bases. The CDR3 consists of 15 residues. The V and J ends lost 6 bases and 1 base, in that order; junction bases with no gene match: 6. Looked up from germline, CDR1 is DFQATT and CDR2 is SNEGSKA (reference sequence). The CDR3 sequence: CSAKRDRENTGELFF. The CDR3 DNA reads as TGCAGTGCAAAGCGGGACAGGGAGAACACCGGGGAGCTGTTTTTT.

J is TRBJ2-7 and V is TRBV12-3 or TRBV12-4; D not certain. V lost 6 bases, J lost 6 bases, and 12 bases lay in between. The length of the CDR3 is 12 residues. The CDR3 DNA is TGTGCCAGCAGCGACTCCGGCTCCGAGCAGTACTTC. This translates into CASSDSGSEQYF.

The chain combines TRBV3-1 with TRBJ2-7; possible D gene TRBD2, 5 bases. This CDR3 is 13 amino acids long. Trimming left V 0 bases short and J 6 bases short, with 9 bases between. Germline lookup yields CDR1 LGHDT and CDR2 YNNKEL (reference sequence). The CDR3: CASSQDSSSEQYF. CDR3 nucleotides: TGTGCCAGCAGCCAAGACTCTAGCTCCGAGCAGTACTTC.